Listed below are T cell receptor beta chains from one sample, sequenced in a study of T-cell reconstitution after alpha-beta-depleted transplantation in children. A single record per CDR3 protein comes from TCRdb applying MiXCR to the PCR reads. The sample consists of about half a million distinct CDR3 sequences, about an eighth of them appearing once. The material sequenced was PBMCs from the stem cell graft donor, taken from the stem cell graft. The receptors were gathered from a human donor who donated a stem cell graft to a child with combined immunodeficiency. CDR3s include the opening cysteine and the closing phenylalanine or tryptophan. D genes are given only for firm matches. The size entry is marked missing in some rows and otherwise reads once, few, many or a size class.

j_call: TRBJ2-7
d_call: .
clone_size: few
v_call: TRBV10-3
cdr3_nt: TGTGCCATCAGTGAGGGACAAGACCTCTACGAGCAGTACTTC
cdr3_aa: CAISEGQDLYEQYF

j_call: TRBJ2-7
d_call: .
clone_size: .
v_call: TRBV7-2
cdr3_nt: TGTGCCAGCAGCTTAGGAACCCGGCCCTCCTACGAGCAGTACTTC
cdr3_aa: CASSLGTRPSYEQYF

j_call: TRBJ2-2
d_call: .
clone_size: few
v_call: TRBV6-1
cdr3_nt: TGTGCCAGCAGTGAAGTTTATGACACCGGGGAGCTGTTTTTT
cdr3_aa: CASSEVYDTGELFF

j_call: TRBJ2-7
d_call: TRBD2
clone_size: many
v_call: TRBV7-8
cdr3_nt: TGTGCCAGCAGCTTAGGACTAGCGGGAGGTGCTAGGGAGCAGTACTTC
cdr3_aa: CASSLGLAGGAREQYF

j_call: TRBJ2-5
d_call: .
clone_size: few
v_call: TRBV20-1
cdr3_nt: TGCAGTGCTAAAGAGACCCAGTACTTC
cdr3_aa: CSAKETQYF

j_call: TRBJ1-5
d_call: TRBD1
clone_size: .
v_call: TRBV4-1
cdr3_nt: TGCGCCAGCAGCCAGATACAGGGGGACCAACAGCCCCAGCATTTT
cdr3_aa: CASSQIQGDQQPQHF

j_call: TRBJ1-1
d_call: .
clone_size: many
v_call: TRBV11-1
cdr3_nt: TGTGCCAGCAGCTCCGGCAAGAGGGAGAACACTGAAGCTTTCTTT
cdr3_aa: CASSSGKRENTEAFF

j_call: TRBJ1-1
d_call: .
clone_size: .
v_call: TRBV7-2
cdr3_nt: TGTGCCAGCAGCTTAAGAAGGGCCGACACTGAAGCTTTCTTT
cdr3_aa: CASSLRRADTEAFF

j_call: TRBJ1-6
d_call: .
clone_size: many
v_call: TRBV12-3/TRBV12-4
cdr3_nt: TGTGCCAGCACCTATTGGGGACGGCCTAATTCACCCCTCCACTTT
cdr3_aa: CASTYWGRPNSPLHF

j_call: TRBJ2-2
d_call: .
clone_size: many
v_call: TRBV20-1
cdr3_nt: TGCAGTGCTAGAGAGGGGCGTACGAACACCGGGGAGCTGTTTTTT
cdr3_aa: CSAREGRTNTGELFF

j_call: TRBJ2-1
d_call: .
clone_size: few
v_call: TRBV7-2
cdr3_nt: TGTGCCAGCAGCTTATGGGCGACTAGAACGAATGAGCAGTTCTTC
cdr3_aa: CASSLWATRTNEQFF

j_call: TRBJ2-3
d_call: .
clone_size: .
v_call: TRBV6-2/TRBV6-3
cdr3_nt: TGTGCCAGCTGGGCTCGTACGGGTCCAGATACGCAGTATTTT
cdr3_aa: CASWARTGPDTQYF

j_call: TRBJ2-1
d_call: .
clone_size: .
v_call: TRBV7-9
cdr3_nt: TGTGCCAGCAGCCCGGCGTTCTTC
cdr3_aa: CASSPAFF

j_call: TRBJ2-1
d_call: TRBD1
clone_size: .
v_call: TRBV11-2
cdr3_nt: TGTGCCAGCAGCGTATCCGGGGGACAGGGCAATGAGCAGTTCTTC
cdr3_aa: CASSVSGGQGNEQFF

j_call: TRBJ2-3
d_call: .
clone_size: many
v_call: TRBV7-2
cdr3_nt: TGTGCCAGCAGCTTAGCTTCTAGCGCCGGAGATACGCAGTATTTT
cdr3_aa: CASSLASSAGDTQYF